Listed below are T cell receptor beta chains from one sample, sequenced in a study of post-analysis software for immune sequencing data. TCRdb passed the PCR reads through MiXCR, listing each CDR3 protein once. The sample lists about 770,000 distinct CDR3 sequences; around 42% were seen once. Sequenced: blood. These receptors came from a girl between 5 and 17 years old with multiple sclerosis. Both conserved end residues are part of each CDR3. The order of the fields is clone size, V gene, D gene, J gene, CDR3 length, CDR3 DNA, CDR3 protein. D genes are given only for firm matches. The size of a clone is reported for some rows only, either as once, few or many, or as a class for expanded clones.

abundance: .
v_gene: TRBV4-1
d_gene: .
j_gene: TRBJ2-7
len: 18
CDR3nt: TGCGTCAGCAGCCAAGACCACATGGAAGGAGGGTTTTTGGACGAGCAGTACTTC
CDR3aa: CVSSQDHMEGGFLDEQYF

abundance: .
v_gene: TRBV3-1
d_gene: TRBD1
j_gene: TRBJ1-2
len: 16
CDR3nt: TGTGCCAGCAGCCAAGAACCGTCAGGGGGGCGGTATGGCTACACCTTC
CDR3aa: CASSQEPSGGRYGYTF

abundance: .
v_gene: TRBV20-1
d_gene: .
j_gene: TRBJ2-7
len: 14
CDR3nt: TGCAGTGCTAGTTCAGGGGATGAGGGCTACGAGCAGTACTTC
CDR3aa: CSASSGDEGYEQYF

abundance: .
v_gene: TRBV7-6
d_gene: .
j_gene: TRBJ2-3
len: 19
CDR3nt: TGTGCCAGCAGCTTAGGATTGGGGCCGGAGCGGAGTAGCACAGATACGCAGTATTTT
CDR3aa: CASSLGLGPERSSTDTQYF

abundance: .
v_gene: TRBV6-6
d_gene: TRBD2
j_gene: TRBJ2-1
len: 13
CDR3nt: TGTGCCAGCAGTTACCGAGCGGGAGAGGAGCAGTTCTTC
CDR3aa: CASSYRAGEEQFF

abundance: few
v_gene: TRBV15
d_gene: .
j_gene: TRBJ2-7
len: 14
CDR3nt: TGTGCCACCAGCAGAGCCAGGCCGAAAGGCGAGCAGTACTTC
CDR3aa: CATSRARPKGEQYF

abundance: .
v_gene: TRBV3-1
d_gene: TRBD1
j_gene: TRBJ1-2
len: 17
CDR3nt: TGTGCCAGCAGCCAACGGGGACAGGGGGCGCAAAACTATGGCTACACCTTC
CDR3aa: CASSQRGQGAQNYGYTF

abundance: .
v_gene: TRBV5-4
d_gene: .
j_gene: TRBJ2-1
len: 16
CDR3nt: TGTGCCAGCAGCTTGGGGGGAGGAGTTTTATACAATGAGCAGTTCTTC
CDR3aa: CASSLGGGVLYNEQFF

abundance: .
v_gene: TRBV24-1
d_gene: TRBD2
j_gene: TRBJ2-1
len: 20
CDR3nt: TGTGCCACCAGTGCCCTTTCGGGGGGGCTACTAGCGGGAGGGTGTGATGAGCAGTTCTTC
CDR3aa: CATSALSGGLLAGGCDEQFF

abundance: .
v_gene: TRBV5-1
d_gene: .
j_gene: TRBJ2-2
len: 14
CDR3nt: TGCGCCAGCAGAGCGGACCCGAACACCGGGGAGCTGTTTTTT
CDR3aa: CASRADPNTGELFF

abundance: .
v_gene: TRBV5-1
d_gene: .
j_gene: TRBJ1-5
len: 15
CDR3nt: TGCGCCAGCAGCCCCGATAACGGAGGGGGTCAGCCCCAGCATTTT
CDR3aa: CASSPDNGGGQPQHF

abundance: .
v_gene: TRBV15
d_gene: .
j_gene: TRBJ2-1
len: 15
CDR3nt: TGTGCCACCAGCAGGATGTTGGGGAAGCTCAATGAGCAGTTCTTC
CDR3aa: CATSRMLGKLNEQFF

abundance: .
v_gene: TRBV29-1
d_gene: .
j_gene: TRBJ2-5
len: 11
CDR3nt: TGCAGCGCGCCGGAGAGGAAGACCCAGTACTTC
CDR3aa: CSAPERKTQYF

abundance: .
v_gene: TRBV5-8
d_gene: TRBD2
j_gene: TRBJ2-5
len: 15
CDR3nt: TGTGCCAGCAGCCCCCAACTAGCGGGGCAAGAGACCCAGTACTTC
CDR3aa: CASSPQLAGQETQYF

abundance: .
v_gene: TRBV7-2
d_gene: .
j_gene: TRBJ2-5
len: 13
CDR3nt: TGTGCCAGCAGCTTACGACTAGACGAGACCCAGTACTTC
CDR3aa: CASSLRLDETQYF

abundance: .
v_gene: TRBV9
d_gene: TRBD2
j_gene: TRBJ2-1
len: 13
CDR3nt: TGTGCCAGCAGCCTCAATAGCGGGAGGGAACAGTTCTTC
CDR3aa: CASSLNSGREQFF

abundance: .
v_gene: TRBV9
d_gene: .
j_gene: TRBJ2-1
len: 13
CDR3nt: TGTGCCAGCAGCCTCTTCCCCTACAATGAGCAGTTCTTC
CDR3aa: CASSLFPYNEQFF

abundance: .
v_gene: TRBV5-8
d_gene: .
j_gene: TRBJ2-3
len: 16
CDR3nt: TGTGCCAGCAGCTTGCGCGGGAAGCCTAGCACAGATACGCAGTATTTT
CDR3aa: CASSLRGKPSTDTQYF

abundance: few
v_gene: TRBV4-3
d_gene: .
j_gene: TRBJ2-1
len: 17
CDR3nt: TGCGCCAGCAGCCAAGATCTGACGGAGTGGCAGGCCGATGAGCAGTTCTTC
CDR3aa: CASSQDLTEWQADEQFF

abundance: few
v_gene: TRBV4-2
d_gene: .
j_gene: TRBJ2-1
len: 14
CDR3nt: TGTGCCAGCAGCCAAGATGGCGGTTACAATGAGCAGTTCTTC
CDR3aa: CASSQDGGYNEQFF

abundance: few
v_gene: TRBV9
d_gene: TRBD2
j_gene: TRBJ2-3
len: 14
CDR3nt: TGTGCCAGCAGGGGTACTAGCGGAGACGATACGCAGTATTTT
CDR3aa: CASRGTSGDDTQYF

abundance: .
v_gene: TRBV7-9
d_gene: .
j_gene: TRBJ2-3
len: 16
CDR3nt: TGTGCCAGCAGCTTAGTCGCGGCCGGGAGCACAGATACGCAGTATTTT
CDR3aa: CASSLVAAGSTDTQYF

abundance: .
v_gene: TRBV5-1
d_gene: TRBD1
j_gene: TRBJ1-1
len: 15
CDR3nt: TGCGCCAGCAGCCTTTCGGGGACAGACTACACTGAAGCTTTCTTT
CDR3aa: CASSLSGTDYTEAFF